These 8 T cell receptor beta chains came from one sample sequenced in a study of blood T cell repertoires in COVID-19. The data were produced by immunoSEQ multiplex PCR, yet TCRdb's version contains in-frame clones alone and is incomplete. The profile shows 55,000 or so clones, around nine tenths of them singletons. The sequenced sample was peripheral blood. Every receptor here comes from a woman in her sixties or seventies with COVID-19, enrolled during active disease.

For the CDR3, the DNA is TGTGCCAGCTCACCACCTGGGACAGGGGGCCGATACGAGCAGTACTTC. The encoded protein is CASSPPGTGGRYEQYF. This chain uses TRBV18 with TRBJ2-7; 12 bases align to TRBD1. CDR1 is KGHSH and CDR2 is LQKENI in the germline V gene. V lost 0 bases to trimming and J lost 4 bases; unmatched junction nucleotides: 4. The CDR3 totals 16 residues.

V is TRBV9 and J is TRBJ1-4; D is possibly TRBD1 (5 bases). Trimming shortened V by 0 bases and J by 0 bases, and 6 bases separated the two germline ends. This CDR3 spans 15 amino acids. Germline CDR1 SGDLS, CDR2 YYNGEE. The CDR3 nucleotides read TGTGCCAGCAGCGTAGGACAGACAACTAATGAAAAACTGTTTTTT. Protein product: CASSVGQTTNEKLFF. The full variable domain, its missing parts supplied by reference TRBV9 and TRBJ1-4, is DSGVTQTPKHLITATGQRVTLRCSPRSGDLSVYWYQQSLDQGLQFLIQYYNGEERAKGNILERFSAQQFPDLHSELNLSSLELGDSALYFCASSVGQTTNEKLFFGSGTQLSVL.

V gene TRBV5-4 combines with J gene TRBJ1-1; no definite D call. The germline V gene encodes CDR1 SGHNT and CDR2 YYREEE (reference sequence). V was pared by 2 bases and J by 0 bases, with 2 bases between. CDR3 size: 12 residues. CDR3 residues: CASSFVNTEAFF. The CDR3 coding sequence is TGTGCCAGCAGCTTCGTGAACACTGAAGCTTTCTTT.

This chain joins TRBV11-3 and TRBJ1-2; D not certain. From germline, CDR1 is SGHNT and CDR2 YENEEA. The V end was cut by 0 bases, the J end by 0 bases, with 5 bases between. This CDR3 has 14 residues. CDR3: CASSLDPTNYGYTF. The DNA for the CDR3 is TGTGCCAGCAGCTTAGACCCTACTAACTATGGCTACACCTTC.

This clone has only one observation. V gene TRBV28 combines with J gene TRBJ1-2; 8 nucleotides agree with TRBD1. With V trimmed by 5 bases and J by 4 bases, 6 bases remained unmatched. The CDR3 loop spans 14 amino acids. In germline, CDR1 is MDHEN, CDR2 SYDVKM. CDR3 in DNA: TGTGCCAGCAGTCCCGGGACAGGACTCTATGGCTACACCTTC. It specifies CASSPGTGLYGYTF.

V and J are TRBV27 and TRBJ2-7; 8 positions agree with TRBD1. The ends lost 6 bases at V and 3 bases at J; junction bases unmatched: 10. The germline CDR1 and CDR2 sequences are MNHEY and SMNVEV (reference sequence). This CDR3 comprises 15 residues. This CDR3 reads CASSLMGDRLYEQYF. As DNA, the CDR3 is TGTGCCAGCAGCCTAATGGGGGACAGGCTCTACGAGCAGTACTTC.

V is TRBV6-6 and J is TRBJ1-5, with D perhaps matching TRBD1 (5 bases). Between the trimmed V and J ends, which lost 6 bases and 7 bases, there was a span of 16 bases. The length of the CDR3 is 14 residues. Germline CDR1 and CDR2: MNHNY and SVGAGI (reference sequence). The CDR3 spells CASRPSSRGQPQHF. The CDR3 DNA reads TGTGCCAGCAGGCCAAGTAGCCGGGGGCAGCCCCAGCATTTT.

The genes are TRBV18 and TRBJ1-6; no definite D call. V gave up 2 bases and J gave up 8 bases, with 4 bases separating them. Germline CDR1 and CDR2: KGHSH and LQKENI. CDR3 size: 12 residues. The CDR3 is CASSPSDSPLHF. CDR3 DNA: TGTGCCAGCTCACCATCTGATTCACCCCTCCACTTT.